This TCR beta chain was sequenced in a study of blood T cells in healthy people across ages. The CDR3 has 14 residues. The germline V gene has CDR1 LGHDT and CDR2 YNNKEL (reference sequence). Trimming took 4 bases from V and 5 from J, leaving 11 bases between them. Points from the study as a whole: A roughly linear fall in TCR beta diversity per million T cells was seen with increasing age.

The use of a sample-barcoded 5' primer and a J-beta primer mix characterized a second PCR of roughly 7 to 11 cycles. Each of the cDNA molecules was tagged by a template-switch adaptor with 12 random nucleotides. TCRdb reprocessed the 5' RACE reads via MiXCR and lists one record per CDR3 protein. The sample records roughly 800,000 distinct CDR3 sequences, 53% being singletons. Per-sample PBMC isolation yielded at least 6.5 million cells. In the case of this clonotype: Its antigen remains unidentified. This CDR3 is missing its conserved last phenylalanine or tryptophan, likely due to a read error.

The V call is TRBV3-1, the J call TRBJ2-2, with D uncertain. The TCR originated in a man aged 80 or over in good health. The sequenced material came from blood. CDR3 nucleotide sequence: TGTGCCAGCAGCCTCAAGATGCTAACCGGGGAGCTGTTTCTT. It specifies CASSLKMLTGELFL.